The 23 T cell receptor beta chains presented below share a single source sample, sequenced in a study of T cells in Graves' hyperthyroidism and ophthalmopathy. TCR beta CDR3 region amplification was performed from RNA transcripts. The primer set for the first-round RT-PCR of the TCR CDR3 was HTBI. One entry per CDR3 protein results from TCRdb running MiXCR on the multiplex PCR reads. The sample has roughly 380,000 distinct CDR3 sequences; about 13% are singletons. The sample consisted of blood. All receptors derive from a man younger than 45 with Graves' hyperthyroidism that later progressed to Graves' ophthalmopathy.

This clonotype was found many times. The rearrangement joins TRBV28 to TRBJ2-5; TRBD2 aligns across 9 bases. The germline CDR1 and CDR2 sequences are MDHEN and SYDVKM. The CDR3 has 16 residues. V lost 4 bases to trimming and J lost 6 bases; unmatched junction nucleotides: 12. CDR3 region: CASSSPGSGGTKTQYF. Here the CDR3 DNA reads TGTGCCAGCAGTTCTCCGGGGAGCGGGGGGACCAAGACCCAGTACTTC.

The J gene is TRBJ1-1, the V gene TRBV28; D not resolved. Germline CDR1 is MDHEN and CDR2 is SYDVKM. V was clipped by 6 bases and J by 5 bases, with 10 bases between them. CDR3 length: 12 residues. The CDR3 spells CASSASGTEAFF. Here the CDR3 DNA reads TGTGCCAGCAGCGCTTCTGGAACTGAAGCTTTCTTT.

This clonotype was observed at least ten times. The chain links TRBV12-3 or TRBV12-4 to TRBJ2-7, with 7 bases aligning to TRBD1. The V and J ends lost 6 bases and 2 bases, in that order; junction bases with no gene match: 10. There are 15 residues in the CDR3. The CDR3 reads CASSPTGKRTYEQYF. The CDR3 DNA is TGTGCCAGCAGCCCGACAGGGAAGAGGACCTACGAGCAGTACTTC.

In its sample, this clonotype was seen many times. The gene calls are TRBV28 and TRBJ1-6, with D unresolved. The CDR3 contains 14 residues. Germline V gene sequence: CDR1 MDHEN, CDR2 SYDVKM. Trimming left V 10 bases short and J 0 bases short, with 10 bases between. The CDR3 region has the DNA TGTGCCACAAAGGGAAGCTCCTATAATTCACCCCTCCACTTT. Translated, it gives CATKGSSYNSPLHF.

This sequence joins TRBV20-1 and TRBJ2-5, with 9 bases lining up with TRBD2. In germline, CDR1 is DFQATT, CDR2 SNEGSKA (reference sequence). The ends lost 1 base at V and 4 bases at J; junction bases unmatched: 10. This CDR3 region has 16 residues. The CDR3 reads CSARAYGRGGTETQYF. The DNA of the CDR3 is TGCAGTGCTAGAGCTTATGGGCGGGGGGGCACAGAGACCCAGTACTTC.

This clonotype has only a few counts. V is TRBV9 and J is TRBJ2-5; either TRBD1 or TRBD2 may supply D (6 bases each). The CDR3 has 14 amino acids. The germline V gene has CDR1 SGDLS and CDR2 YYNGEE. The V and J ends lost 0 bases and 4 bases respectively, with 10 bases between them. The CDR3 DNA sequence: TGTGCCAGCAGCGTAGGTGGAGGGGGAGAGACCCAGTACTTC. It translates to CASSVGGGGETQYF. Complete variable domain (other parts from reference TRBV9 and TRBJ2-5): DSGVTQTPKHLITATGQRVTLRCSPRSGDLSVYWYQQSLDQGLQFLIQYYNGEERAKGNILERFSAQQFPDLHSELNLSSLELGDSALYFCASSVGGGGETQYFGPGTRLLVL.

This chain links TRBV29-1 with TRBJ2-3; a possible D gene is TRBD1 (6 bases). The CDR3 is made up of 14 amino acids. V was pared by 3 bases and J by 6 bases, with 16 bases between. Germline V gene data show CDR1 as SQVTM and CDR2 as ANQGSEA. CDR3 loop: CSVEFLQGDDTQYF. CDR3 bases: TGCAGCGTTGAGTTTCTACAGGGCGACGATACGCAGTATTTT.

This clonotype was counted many times. This chain uses TRBV7-3 with TRBJ2-3; D gene ambiguous. CDR1 and CDR2 from the germline V gene are SGHTA and FQGTGA. CDR3 size: 13 residues. Trimming stripped 8 bases from V and 4 bases from J, with 13 bases between. CDR3 DNA sequence: TGTGCCAGCCAACGACCGGAGTCAGATACGCAGTATTTT. Translation gives CASQRPESDTQYF. Together with reference TRBV7-3 and TRBJ2-3, the CDR3 gives the full variable domain: GAGVSQTPSNKVTEKGKYVELRCDPISGHTALYWYRQSLGQGPEFLIYFQGTGAADDSGLPNDRFFAVRPEGSVSTLKIQRTERGDSAVYLCASQRPESDTQYFGPGTRLTVL.

In its sample, this clonotype was seen a few times. The genes are TRBV5-1 and TRBJ1-4; D possibly corresponds to TRBD1 (5 bases). The V gene's germline CDR1 is SGHRS and CDR2 YFSETQ. The CDR3 totals 14 residues. V lost 4 bases and J lost 6, with 13 bases in between. CDR3 sequence: CASSTGRFYEKLFF. CDR3 DNA sequence: TGCGCCAGCAGCACGGGGCGATTTTATGAAAAACTGTTTTTT. Complete variable domain (other parts from reference TRBV5-1 and TRBJ1-4): KAGVTQTPRYLIKTRGQQVTLSCSPISGHRSVSWYQQTPGQGLQFLFEYFSETQRNKGNFPGRFSGRQFSNSRSEMNVSTLELGDSALYLCASSTGRFYEKLFFGSGTQLSVL.

This clonotype was seen a few times. The gene calls are TRBV6-5 and TRBJ2-5, with D possibly being TRBD1 (7 bases). CDR3 length: 14 residues. V shed 2 bases and J shed 4 bases, with 11 bases lying between them. CDR1 and CDR2 (germline): MNHEY, SVGAGI. In DNA, the CDR3 is TGTGCCAGCAGTTACGGGCAGGGGGGAGAGACCCAGTACTTC. This codes for CASSYGQGGETQYF.

This clonotype has ten or more counts. This chain connects TRBV11-3 to TRBJ1-1; 8 bases line up with TRBD1. The CDR3 length is 16 residues. Trimming cost V 5 bases and J 1 base; bases outside gene matches: 9. Germline assignment: CDR1 SGHNT and CDR2 YENEEA. The CDR3 bases are TGTGCCAGCAGCCCAGGACAGGGTAAGGCGAACACTGAAGCTTTCTTT. Translated: CASSPGQGKANTEAFF.

In its sample, this clonotype was seen many times. The chain recombines TRBV6-5 with TRBJ1-1; weak D call: TRBD1 (6 bases). Germline V gene data show CDR1 as MNHEY and CDR2 as SVGAGI. CDR3 length: 14 residues. Trimming cost V 2 bases and J 1 base, with 8 bases left between them. DNA of the CDR3: TGTGCCAGCAGTTACGTAGGGGGGAACACTGAAGCTTTCTTT. Amino acids: CASSYVGGNTEAFF.

The gene calls are TRBV10-3 and TRBJ2-7; D unresolved. Trimming took 6 bases from V and 0 from J, leaving 15 bases between them. The germline gives CDR1 ENHRY, CDR2 SYGVKD. The CDR3 length is 15 residues. The CDR3 region has the DNA TGTGCCATCAGCGCCCAGGACGAGCTCTCCTACGAGCAGTACTTC. Translating it yields CAISAQDELSYEQYF.

This clonotype was seen at least ten times. The chain uses TRBV12-5 and TRBJ1-1, with 8 bases matching TRBD1. The V and J ends lost 3 bases and 3 bases, in that order; junction bases with no gene match: 9. This CDR3 comprises 16 residues. Germline V gene lookup returns CDR1 LGHNT and CDR2 FRNRAP. The CDR3 DNA follows: TGTGCTAGTGGTTTTATTATCCAGGACAGGGACACTGAAGCTTTCTTT. This sequence encodes CASGFIIQDRDTEAFF.

The chain links TRBV10-2 to TRBJ1-1; no reliable D call. The CDR3 runs 13 residues. Trimming left V 4 bases short and J 1 base short, with 7 bases between. The germline CDR1 and CDR2 sequences are WSHSY and SAAADI. This chain's CDR3 is CASSATTNTEAFF. Here the CDR3 DNA reads TGCGCCAGCAGTGCGACAACGAACACTGAAGCTTTCTTT.

This clonotype has a count of ten or more. The V gene is TRBV20-1, the J gene TRBJ2-1; D not resolved. Per germline, CDR1 DFQATT and CDR2 SNEGSKA (reference sequence). The length of the CDR3 is 14 residues. The CDR3 region is CSPRADPPISEQFF. DNA of the CDR3: TGCAGCCCCCGGGCAGATCCTCCCATCAGTGAGCAGTTCTTC.

The V call is TRBV20-1, the J call TRBJ1-3; D unresolved. The CDR3 runs to 14 residues. V was trimmed by 2 bases and J by 0 bases, leaving 8 bases between them. Germline V gene lookup returns CDR1 DFQATT and CDR2 SNEGSKA (reference sequence). DNA for the CDR3: TGCAGTGCTAGAAGACGGCACTCTGGAAACACCATATATTTT. Translating gives CSARRRHSGNTIYF.

This clonotype was seen more than once but under ten times. The J gene is TRBJ2-4, the V gene TRBV7-3; possibly TRBD1 or TRBD2 for D (7 bases each). Germline V gene lookup returns CDR1 SGHTA and CDR2 FQGTGA. The CDR3 length is 17 residues. Trimming took 1 base from V and 6 from J, leaving 19 bases between them. Here the CDR3 reads CASSLKGGVGQLNIQYF. CDR3 nucleotides: TGTGCCAGCAGCTTAAAAGGGGGGGTGGGACAGTTAAACATTCAGTACTTC.

Only a few counts were recorded for this clonotype. The genes are TRBV5-1 and TRBJ1-1, with TRBD1 identical over 9 bases. Unmatched junction bases numbered 9, after V lost 4 bases and J lost 5 bases. CDR1 SGHRS and CDR2 YFSETQ come from the germline V gene. The CDR3 consists of 15 residues. The CDR3 region has the DNA TGCGCCAGCAGCCCCCTCGGGACAGGGTTGACTGAAGCTTTCTTT. This sequence encodes CASSPLGTGLTEAFF.

This clonotype was counted many times. The chain combines TRBV29-1 with TRBJ2-1; D not resolved. The CDR3 covers 15 residues. Trimming pared 0 bases from V and 0 bases from J, leaving 9 bases between. Per the germline V gene, CDR1 is SQVTM and CDR2 is ANQGSEA. CDR3 loop: CSVEDHKRSYNEQFF. The DNA of the CDR3 is TGCAGCGTTGAAGACCATAAGCGCTCCTACAATGAGCAGTTCTTC.

This clonotype was detected only a few times. This chain links TRBV11-2 with TRBJ2-1, with D tentatively TRBD1 or TRBD2 (5 bases each). The CDR3 has 14 amino acids. Trimming pared 6 bases from V and 4 bases from J, leaving 13 bases between. Per the germline V gene, CDR1 is SGHAT and CDR2 is FQNNGV. This CDR3 reads CASRKEGPYNEQFF. The CDR3 DNA reads as TGTGCCAGCAGAAAAGAGGGGCCGTACAATGAGCAGTTCTTC.

Many counts were recorded for this clonotype. V gene TRBV5-6 combines with J gene TRBJ2-5; 13 bases are a match to TRBD2. V gave up 2 bases and J gave up 5 bases; unmatched junction bases: 3. CDR1 is SGHDT and CDR2 is YYEEEE in the germline V gene. The CDR3 length is 15 residues. This CDR3 reads CASSLTSGGAETQYF. The CDR3 nucleotides read TGTGCCAGCAGCTTAACTAGCGGGGGGGCTGAGACCCAGTACTTC.

The chain has TRBV3-1 and TRBJ2-1, with 9 positions matching TRBD1. Germline lookup yields CDR1 LGHDT and CDR2 YNNKEL (reference sequence). The CDR3 extends over 14 amino acids. J was trimmed by 7 bases and V by 2 bases; bases with no gene match: 3. CDR3 amino acids: CASSQRTGDNEQFF. CDR3 DNA: TGTGCCAGCAGCCAACGGACAGGGGATAATGAGCAGTTCTTC.